These 31 T cell receptor beta chains were sequenced from one sample in a study of T-cell memory formation after mild COVID-19 (dated by TCRdb to the early 2020s). To prepare the library, 5' RACE was applied. These reads were obtained on an Illumina NovaSeq 6000. TCRdb reran the public reads through fastp at Q25 and MiXCR, keeping productive beta chains. CDR3 protein duplicates are merged, each entry listing the most common genes and DNA. This sample holds about 620,000 distinct CDR3 sequences; around 17% were observed only once. The top ten clonotypes cover 12% of the sample. The sequencing sample was made of PBMCs or a T cell subset sorted from them (not recorded which). Receptor source: an adult woman who had mild COVID-19 (a few samples of this study predate the infection). The sample titles of this study are shuffled in the database, so cell type and time point are left out; the donor was told from shared clones.

The rearrangement uses TRBV4-2 and TRBJ1-1; TRBD1 is a possible D gene (6 bases). CDR1 and CDR2 from the germline V gene are LGHNA and YNFKEQ. The CDR3 extends over 16 amino acids. V was pared by 0 bases and J by 1 base, with 12 bases between. CDR3 bases: TGTGCCAGCAGCCAAGATTTAAAGGGGGGGAACACTGAAGCTTTCTTT. Protein sequence: CASSQDLKGGNTEAFF.

The V call is TRBV7-6, the J call TRBJ2-3; 8 bases match TRBD2. The CDR3 spans 15 residues. The trim removed 5 bases at V and 2 bases at J, leaving 6 bases unmatched. Germline loops: CDR1 SGHVS, CDR2 FNYEAQ. CDR3 residues: CASSTLAGYTDTQYF. DNA for the CDR3: TGTGCCAGCAGCACCTTAGCGGGGTACACAGATACGCAGTATTTT.

This clonotype was detected only a few times. V gene TRBV2 combines with J gene TRBJ2-7, with D uncertain. From germline, CDR1 is SNHLY and CDR2 FYNNEI. The CDR3 has 12 amino acids. V was clipped by 6 bases and J by 3 bases, with 9 bases between them. The CDR3 loop reads CASREQIYEQYF. The CDR3 nucleotides are TGTGCCAGCAGAGAACAGATCTACGAGCAGTACTTC.

This clonotype was detected only a few times. The V gene is TRBV12-3 or TRBV12-4, the J gene TRBJ2-7, with TRBD1 matching over 7 bases. CDR3 length: 15 residues. The V and J ends lost 6 bases and 0 bases, in that order; junction bases with no gene match: 8. The CDR3 protein is CASRNDRESSYEQYF. Written as DNA, the CDR3 is TGTGCCAGCAGGAACGACAGGGAAAGCTCCTACGAGCAGTACTTC.

CDR3 residues: CSANDRDHQPQHF. The CDR3 DNA is TGCAGTGCTAATGACAGGGACCATCAGCCCCAGCATTTT. The rearrangement uses TRBV20-1 and TRBJ1-5; 7 nucleotides match TRBD1. Germline V gene lookup returns CDR1 DFQATT and CDR2 SNEGSKA (reference sequence). Trimming took 4 bases from V and 5 from J; bases not matched to a gene: 5. The CDR3 extends over 13 amino acids.

This clonotype came up a few times. This sequence joins TRBV7-9 and TRBJ2-7, with D possibly matching TRBD1 (6 bases). This CDR3 has 15 residues. Germline-derived CDR1 and CDR2 are SEHNR and FQNEAQ (reference sequence). Trimming pared 1 base from V and 2 bases from J, leaving 12 bases between. The CDR3 DNA reads TGTGCCAGCAGCTTAGGCCCGGACAGCACCTACGAGCAGTACTTC. Amino acids: CASSLGPDSTYEQYF.

The chain uses TRBV5-6 and TRBJ2-5, with 8 bases aligning to TRBD1. Per the germline V gene, CDR1 is SGHDT and CDR2 is YYEEEE. The CDR3 consists of 13 residues. Germline trimming cut 1 base from V and 5 bases from J; bases unmatched to any gene: 1. The CDR3 DNA reads as TGTGCCAGCAGCTTGAGGACAGGGGAGACCCAGTACTTC. It encodes CASSLRTGETQYF.

This clonotype turned up a few times. The J gene is TRBJ2-3, the V gene TRBV7-3, with D perhaps TRBD2 (6 bases). V lost 1 base to trimming and J lost 0 bases, with 11 bases between them. CDR1 is SGHTA and CDR2 is FQGTGA in the germline V gene. The CDR3 totals 16 residues. The CDR3 region is CASSLMAGTSTDTQYF. CDR3 sequence (DNA): TGTGCCAGCAGCTTAATGGCGGGGACTAGCACAGATACGCAGTATTTT.

This sequence joins TRBV18 and TRBJ1-5, with 8 bases fitting TRBD1. Germline CDR1 KGHSH, CDR2 LQKENI. V shed 3 bases and J 6 bases; nucleotides not matched to a gene: 10. CDR3 size: 16 residues. CDR3 nucleotide sequence: TGTGCCAGCTCACCCGGACAGGGCGGTCGGATTCAGCCCCAGCATTTT. Protein: CASSPGQGGRIQPQHF.

This chain links TRBV20-1 with TRBJ2-7; D perhaps matches TRBD2 (6 bases). V lost 3 bases and J lost 3, with 18 bases in between. CDR3 length: 15 amino acids. Germline V lookup: CDR1 DFQATT, CDR2 SNEGSKA (reference sequence). CDR3 in DNA: TGCAGTGCTAGCCGACTAGAGGAGGTGGGCTACGAGCAGTACTTC. Residues: CSASRLEEVGYEQYF.

The chain links TRBV14 to TRBJ1-3; no clear D. This CDR3 spans 15 amino acids. The germline gives CDR1 SGHDN, CDR2 FVKESK. Trimming removed 4 bases from V and 0 bases from J, with 10 bases in between. CDR3 nucleotide sequence: TGTGCCAGCAGCCGAGGGAACCCCTCTGGAAACACCATATATTTT. Protein product: CASSRGNPSGNTIYF. Full variable domain (outside the CDR3, taken from reference TRBV14 and TRBJ1-3): EAGVTQFPSHSVIEKGQTVTLRCDPISGHDNLYWYRRVMGKEIKFLLHFVKESKQDESGMPNNRFLAERTGGTYSTLKVQPAELEDSGVYFCASSRGNPSGNTIYFGEGSWLTVV.

V is TRBV20-1 and J is TRBJ1-5, with D perhaps matching TRBD1 (5 bases). In germline, CDR1 is DFQATT, CDR2 SNEGSKA (reference sequence). The CDR3 is made up of 15 amino acids. V was pared by 0 bases and J by 7 bases, with 16 bases between. The CDR3 is CSARDSAGQPQPQHF. As DNA, the CDR3 is TGCAGTGCTAGAGATTCGGCGGGGCAGCCACAGCCCCAGCATTTT.

This clonotype turned up a few times. V is TRBV7-2 and J is TRBJ2-7, with TRBD1 matching 9 bases. CDR1 and CDR2 from the germline V gene are SGHTA and FQGNSA. Germline trimming cut 1 base from V and 7 bases from J; bases unmatched to any gene: 8. This CDR3 comprises 15 residues. The CDR3 loop reads CASSLGGTGSGEQYF. CDR3 nucleotide sequence: TGTGCCAGCAGCTTAGGGGGGACAGGGTCAGGTGAGCAGTACTTC.

A few counts support this clonotype. V is TRBV6-1 and J is TRBJ2-4, with 8 bases fitting TRBD1. V was pared by 7 bases and J by 8 bases, with 13 bases of the junction left unmatched. This CDR3 region has 15 residues. CDR1 is MNHNS, CDR2 SASEGT, per germline. CDR3 in amino acids: CASKFSGTGSDIQYF. In DNA, the CDR3 is TGTGCCAGCAAGTTTTCCGGGACAGGATCGGACATTCAGTACTTC.

Only a few counts were recorded for this clonotype. This CDR3 reads CASSLVREKLFF. DNA of the CDR3: TGTGCCAGCAGTTTAGTTCGGGAAAAACTGTTTTTT. The chain recombines TRBV12-3 or TRBV12-4 with TRBJ1-4, with D uncertain. The germline V and J ends were trimmed by 1 base and 8 bases, with 5 bases remaining between them. The CDR3 contains 12 residues.

The chain couples TRBV20-1 to TRBJ2-1, with 7 bases identical to TRBD1. The CDR3 covers 17 residues. With 0 bases clipped from V and 3 bases from J, the junction kept 11 bases outside the gene matches. Germline values: CDR1 DFQATT, CDR2 SNEGSKA (reference sequence). The CDR3: CSARDPTGRFIYNEQFF. As DNA, the CDR3 is TGCAGTGCTAGAGATCCGACAGGGCGCTTCATCTACAATGAGCAGTTCTTC.

This clonotype was observed a handful of times. This rearrangement joins TRBV12-3 or TRBV12-4 to TRBJ1-5, with a possible D match to TRBD1 (6 bases). This CDR3 is 14 amino acids long. The V end lost 2 bases, the J end lost 8 bases, and 13 bases lay between the germline ends. DNA of the CDR3: TGTGCCAGCAGTTTATCCCAGAACAGGGAGCCCCAGCATTTT. This sequence encodes CASSLSQNREPQHF.

This clonotype was found a few times. The chain recombines TRBV3-1 with TRBJ2-7; the match to TRBD1 covers 11 bases. Germline V lookup: CDR1 LGHDT, CDR2 YNNKEL (reference sequence). The CDR3 is 15 residues long. V shed 7 bases, J shed 0 bases, and the junction held 5 bases outside the gene matches. The CDR3 DNA sequence: TGTGCCAGCATGATGGGGACAGGGGGCTCCTACGAGCAGTACTTC. Residues: CASMMGTGGSYEQYF.

J is TRBJ1-6 and V is TRBV12-3 or TRBV12-4, with a tentative D call TRBD1 (5 bases). V was shortened by 6 bases and J by 7 bases, with 13 bases between the two germline ends. The CDR3 spans 14 residues. Written as DNA, the CDR3 is TGTGCCAGCAGAGGGGACGGCGGCAATTCACCCCTCCACTTT. It yields the protein CASRGDGGNSPLHF.

This clonotype turned up a few times. The chain combines TRBV4-1 with TRBJ2-1; D assignment may be TRBD1 or TRBD2 (5 bases each). CDR3 length: 14 residues. The ends were cut back, 8 bases at V and 3 bases at J, with 14 bases in the middle. Germline values: CDR1 MGHRA, CDR2 YSYEKL. CDR3 DNA: TGCGCCAGCTGCCGGGACCTTTTCTACAATGAGCAGTTCTTC. Protein product: CASCRDLFYNEQFF.

This clonotype was counted between two and nine times. The rearrangement uses TRBV5-1 and TRBJ1-6; TRBD1 agrees at 9 bases. The CDR3 is 14 residues long. Germline assignment: CDR1 SGHRS and CDR2 YFSETQ. V was pared by 4 bases and J by 15 bases, with 11 bases of the junction left unmatched. CDR3 residues: CASSPRTGDQNLHF. CDR3 DNA sequence: TGCGCCAGCAGCCCGAGGACAGGGGATCAGAACCTCCACTTT.

The rearrangement uses TRBV5-1 and TRBJ1-1; TRBD1 matches at 7 bases. The CDR3 contains 15 residues. Germline CDR1 SGHRS, CDR2 YFSETQ. Trimming cost V 0 bases and J 0 bases; bases outside gene matches: 2. CDR3 nucleotide sequence: TGCGCCAGCAGCTTGGTAGGGGGCCTGAACACTGAAGCTTTCTTT. Its translation: CASSLVGGLNTEAFF.

The chain combines TRBV3-1 with TRBJ2-1; 10 positions match TRBD2. The CDR3 has 17 residues. Germline V lookup: CDR1 LGHDT, CDR2 YNNKEL (reference sequence). J was trimmed by 6 bases and V by 1 base; bases with no gene match: 9. The CDR3 sequence: CASSQAGRTSGANEQFF. Written as DNA, the CDR3 is TGTGCCAGCAGCCAAGCCGGTAGGACTAGCGGCGCCAATGAGCAGTTCTTC.

The V call is TRBV20-1, the J call TRBJ2-5, with 8 bases that match TRBD2. CDR3 length: 13 residues. Germline V gives CDR1 DFQATT, CDR2 SNEGSKA (reference sequence). V trimming: 3 bases; J trimming: 3 bases; junction bases outside the gene matches: 3. The CDR3 loop reads CSASGGAEETQYF. CDR3 nucleotides: TGCAGTGCTAGCGGGGGGGCGGAAGAGACCCAGTACTTC.

The CDR3 nucleotides read TGTGCCAGCAGCCAACAAGGAACAGGACTTAACTATGGCTACACCTTC. This translates into CASSQQGTGLNYGYTF. The chain couples TRBV4-2 to TRBJ1-2; tentatively, D is TRBD1 (5 bases). Germline V lookup: CDR1 LGHNA, CDR2 YNFKEQ. The CDR3 consists of 16 residues. Trimming cost V 2 bases and J 1 base, with 14 bases left between them.

J is TRBJ2-3 and V is TRBV15; D might be TRBD1 or TRBD2, each matching 5 bases. The assigned J gene may be wrong: the sequence end matches TRBJ2-5 better. Germline CDR1 reads LNHNV; CDR2 reads YYDKDF (reference sequence). The CDR3 consists of 15 residues. Here the CDR3 reads CATSAPRTWGETQYF. The CDR3 coding sequence is TGTGCCACCAGCGCACCCAGAACTTGGGGGGAGACCCAGTACTTC.

This clonotype was counted between two and nine times. The genes are TRBV30 and TRBJ1-2; TRBD1 might be the D (5 bases). The CDR3 extends over 12 amino acids. The germline V and J ends were trimmed by 5 bases and 7 bases, with 14 bases remaining between them. CDR1 GTSNPN and CDR2 SVGIG come from the germline V gene (reference sequence). CDR3 residues: CAWVGLGVGYTF. The CDR3 region has the DNA TGTGCCTGGGTTGGCCTAGGGGTTGGCTACACCTTC.

The sample holds a few counts of this clonotype. The V gene is TRBV7-2, the J gene TRBJ2-7; D ambiguous. V shed 5 bases and J shed 6 bases, with 11 bases lying between them. There are 12 residues in the CDR3. Germline V CDR1 and CDR2: SGHTA, FQGNSA. The CDR3 is CASSHPYLEQYF. The DNA of the CDR3 is TGTGCCAGCAGCCACCCGTATCTCGAGCAGTACTTC. Full variable domain (missing parts from reference TRBV7-2 and TRBJ2-7): GAGVSQSPSNKVTEKGKDVELRCDPISGHTALYWYRQSLGQGLEFLIYFQGNSAPDKSGLPSDRFSAERTGGSVSTLTIQRTQQEDSAVYLCASSHPYLEQYFGPGTRLTVT.

The CDR3 bases are TGTGCCACGACTAGCGGGAGGTACGAGCAGTACTTC. It is translated as CATTSGRYEQYF. The gene calls are TRBV6-6 and TRBJ2-7; 13 nucleotides align to TRBD2. V dropped 10 bases and J dropped 4; count of bases not matched to a gene: 1. The germline gives CDR1 MNHNY, CDR2 SVGAGI (reference sequence). The CDR3 runs to 12 residues.

The rearrangement uses TRBV7-9 and TRBJ2-1; the match to TRBD2 covers 11 bases. V dropped 1 base and J dropped 12; count of bases not matched to a gene: 5. In germline, CDR1 is SEHNR, CDR2 FQNEAQ (reference sequence). The CDR3 covers 14 residues. The CDR3 nucleotides are TGTGCCAGCAGCTTAGTAGCGGGAGGGCCAGGGCAGTTCTTC. It yields the protein CASSLVAGGPGQFF.

CDR3 region: CASSPRQGSIYGYTF. The DNA for the CDR3 is TGTGCCAGCAGTCCGCGACAGGGGTCGATCTATGGCTACACCTTC. The V call is TRBV6-2 or TRBV6-3, the J call TRBJ1-2; 8 positions match TRBD1. The CDR3 contains 15 residues. V shed 5 bases, J shed 4 bases, and the junction held 9 bases outside the gene matches. Germline V gene data show CDR1 as MNHEY and CDR2 as SVGEGT.